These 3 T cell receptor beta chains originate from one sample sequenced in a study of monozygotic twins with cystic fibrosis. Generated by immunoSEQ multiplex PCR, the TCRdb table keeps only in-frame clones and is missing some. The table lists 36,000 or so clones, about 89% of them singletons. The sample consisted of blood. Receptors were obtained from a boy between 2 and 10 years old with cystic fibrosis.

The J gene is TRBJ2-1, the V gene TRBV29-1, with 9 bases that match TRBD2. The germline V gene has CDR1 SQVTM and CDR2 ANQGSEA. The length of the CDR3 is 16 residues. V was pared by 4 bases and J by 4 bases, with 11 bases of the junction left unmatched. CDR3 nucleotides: TGCAGCGTTGTGCATTTGGGACTAGCTCCGTACAATGAGCAGTTCTTC. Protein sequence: CSVVHLGLAPYNEQFF.

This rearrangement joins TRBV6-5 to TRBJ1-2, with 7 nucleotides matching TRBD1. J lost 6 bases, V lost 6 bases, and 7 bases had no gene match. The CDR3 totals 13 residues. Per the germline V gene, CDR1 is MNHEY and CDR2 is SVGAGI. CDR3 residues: CASSQGGFDGYTF. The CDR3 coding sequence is TGTGCCAGCAGCCAAGGGGGCTTCGATGGCTACACCTTC.

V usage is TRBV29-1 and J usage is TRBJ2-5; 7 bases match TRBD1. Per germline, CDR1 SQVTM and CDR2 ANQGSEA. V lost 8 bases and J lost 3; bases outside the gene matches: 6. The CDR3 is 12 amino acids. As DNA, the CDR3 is TGCAGCTCACGGGACAGCGAAGAGACCCAGTACTTC. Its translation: CSSRDSEETQYF.